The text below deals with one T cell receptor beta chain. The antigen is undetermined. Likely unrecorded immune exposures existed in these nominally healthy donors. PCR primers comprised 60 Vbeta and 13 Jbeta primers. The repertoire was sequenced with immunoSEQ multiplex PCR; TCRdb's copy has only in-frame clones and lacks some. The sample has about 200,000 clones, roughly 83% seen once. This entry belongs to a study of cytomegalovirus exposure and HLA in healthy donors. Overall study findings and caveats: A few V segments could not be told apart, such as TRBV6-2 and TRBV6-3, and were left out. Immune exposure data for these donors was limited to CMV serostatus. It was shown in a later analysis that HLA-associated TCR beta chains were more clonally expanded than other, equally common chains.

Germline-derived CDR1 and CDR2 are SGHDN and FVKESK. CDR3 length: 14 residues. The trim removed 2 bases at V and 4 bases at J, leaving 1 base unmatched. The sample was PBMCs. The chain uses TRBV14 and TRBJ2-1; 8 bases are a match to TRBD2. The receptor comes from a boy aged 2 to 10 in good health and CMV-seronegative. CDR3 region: CASSQTSGYNEQFF. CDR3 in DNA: TGTGCCAGCAGCCAAACTAGCGGTTACAATGAGCAGTTCTTC. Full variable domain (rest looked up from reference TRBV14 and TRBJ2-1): EAGVTQFPSHSVIEKGQTVTLRCDPISGHDNLYWYRRVMGKEIKFLLHFVKESKQDESGMPNNRFLAERTGGTYSTLKVQPAELEDSGVYFCASSQTSGYNEQFFGPGTRLTVL.